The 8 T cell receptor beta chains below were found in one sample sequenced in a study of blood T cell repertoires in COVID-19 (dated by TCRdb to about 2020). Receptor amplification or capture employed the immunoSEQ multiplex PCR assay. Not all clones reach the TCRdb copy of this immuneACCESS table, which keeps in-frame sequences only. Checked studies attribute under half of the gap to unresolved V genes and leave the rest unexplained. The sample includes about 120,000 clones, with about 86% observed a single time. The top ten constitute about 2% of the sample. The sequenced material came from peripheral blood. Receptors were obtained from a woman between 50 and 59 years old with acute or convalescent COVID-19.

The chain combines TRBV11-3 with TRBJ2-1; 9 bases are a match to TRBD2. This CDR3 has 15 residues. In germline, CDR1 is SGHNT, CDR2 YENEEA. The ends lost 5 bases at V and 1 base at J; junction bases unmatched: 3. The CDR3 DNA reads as TGTGCCAGCAGCCCCCTAGCGGGGTCCTACAATGAGCAGTTCTTC. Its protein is CASSPLAGSYNEQFF.

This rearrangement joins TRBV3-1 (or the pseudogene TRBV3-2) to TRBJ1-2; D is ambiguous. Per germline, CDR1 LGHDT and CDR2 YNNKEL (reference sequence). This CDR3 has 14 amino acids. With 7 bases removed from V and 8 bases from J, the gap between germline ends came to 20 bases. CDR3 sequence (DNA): TGTGCCAGCACCCCCTCGCGACCCCTCGGGGGCTACACCTTC. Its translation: CASTPSRPLGGYTF.

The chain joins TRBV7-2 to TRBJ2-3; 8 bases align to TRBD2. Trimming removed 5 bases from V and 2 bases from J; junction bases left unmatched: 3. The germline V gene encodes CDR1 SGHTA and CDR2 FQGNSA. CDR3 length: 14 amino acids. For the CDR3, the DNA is TGTGCCAGCAGCCCTAGCGGGTTCACAGATACGCAGTATTTT. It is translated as CASSPSGFTDTQYF.

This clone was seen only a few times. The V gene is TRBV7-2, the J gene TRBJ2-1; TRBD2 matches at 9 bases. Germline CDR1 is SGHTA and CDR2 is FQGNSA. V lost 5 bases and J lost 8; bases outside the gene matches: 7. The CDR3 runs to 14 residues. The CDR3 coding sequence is TGTGCCAGCAGCCTTAGCGGGAGTTGGGATGAGCAGTTCTTC. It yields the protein CASSLSGSWDEQFF.

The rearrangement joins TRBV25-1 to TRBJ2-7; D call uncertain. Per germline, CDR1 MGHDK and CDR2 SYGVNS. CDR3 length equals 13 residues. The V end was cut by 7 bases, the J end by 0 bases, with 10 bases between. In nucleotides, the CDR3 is TGTGCCAGCATATCCCCCAGCTCCTACGAGCAGTACTTC. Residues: CASISPSSYEQYF.

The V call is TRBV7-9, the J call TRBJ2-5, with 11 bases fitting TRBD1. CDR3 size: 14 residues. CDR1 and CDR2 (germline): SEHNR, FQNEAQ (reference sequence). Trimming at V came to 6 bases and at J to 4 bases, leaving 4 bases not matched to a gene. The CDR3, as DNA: TGTGCCAGCAGTTATGGGACAGGGGGAGAGACCCAGTACTTC. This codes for CASSYGTGGETQYF.

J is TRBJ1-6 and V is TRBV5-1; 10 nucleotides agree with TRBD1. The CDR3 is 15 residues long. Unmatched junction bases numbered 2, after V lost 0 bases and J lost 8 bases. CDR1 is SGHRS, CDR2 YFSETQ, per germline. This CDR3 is CASSLGDRGDSPLHF. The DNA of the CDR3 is TGCGCCAGCAGCTTGGGGGACAGGGGTGATTCACCCCTCCACTTT.

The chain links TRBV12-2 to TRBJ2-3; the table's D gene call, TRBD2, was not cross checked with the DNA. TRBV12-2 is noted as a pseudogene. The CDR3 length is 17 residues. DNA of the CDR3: TGTGCAAGTCGCTTAGAATTGGCGGGAGGGGGCACAGATACGCAGTATTTT. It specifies CASRLELAGGGTDTQYF.